The next 25 T cell receptor beta chains were all read from a single sample in a study of tissue T cells after allogeneic stem cell transplantation. Profiled with immunoSEQ multiplex PCR; TCRdb holds only in-frame clones, not every one. The table lists 9,500 to 10,000 clones, about 65% of them singletons. The sample here was tissue from the stomach, taken at autopsy. The receptors stem from a male donor at least 60 years old with lung cancer.

The chain has TRBV5-1 and TRBJ2-7; D may match TRBD1 or TRBD2 (5 bases each). In germline, CDR1 is SGHRS, CDR2 YFSETQ. The CDR3 spans 15 residues. V lost 1 base to trimming and J lost 4 bases, with 15 bases between them. CDR3 protein: CASSLHRDGIYEQYF. The DNA of the CDR3 is TGCGCCAGCAGCTTGCACCGGGACGGTATTTACGAGCAGTACTTC. Drawing the rest from reference TRBV5-1 and TRBJ2-7, the complete variable domain is KAGVTQTPRYLIKTRGQQVTLSCSPISGHRSVSWYQQTPGQGLQFLFEYFSETQRNKGNFPGRFSGRQFSNSRSEMNVSTLELGDSALYLCASSLHRDGIYEQYFGPGTRLTVT.

The J gene is TRBJ2-5, the V gene TRBV1; whether TRBD1, the table's D call, matches the DNA was not checked. TRBV1 is recorded as a pseudogene. The CDR3 contains 14 residues. CDR3 nucleotide sequence: TGCACCAGCTCACACCGCAGGGGGCAGGAGACCCAGTACTTC. The encoded protein is CTSSHRRGQETQYF.

The chain couples TRBV3-1 (or the pseudogene TRBV3-2) to TRBJ1-2; 11 nucleotides agree with TRBD1. Germline values: CDR1 LGHDT, CDR2 YNNKEL (reference sequence). Losses at the gene ends were 3 bases for V and 4 bases for J; bases not matched to a gene: 4. There are 15 residues in the CDR3. CDR3 sequence (DNA): TGTGCCAGCAGCCACCTTGGGACAGGGGGCTATGGCTACACCTTC. Its protein is CASSHLGTGGYGYTF.

Relative to its sample, this clone is medium-sized (0.01 to 0.1%). This chain connects TRBV7-9 to TRBJ1-2, with 8 bases identical to TRBD1. This CDR3 contains 14 residues. Germline lookup yields CDR1 SEHNR and CDR2 FQNEAQ (reference sequence). Trimming removed 4 bases from V and 2 bases from J; junction bases left unmatched: 3. Here the CDR3 reads CASSSGQGNYGYTF. The DNA of the CDR3 is TGTGCCAGCAGCTCTGGACAGGGCAACTATGGCTACACCTTC.

The V and J genes are TRBV5-1 and TRBJ2-2; 7 positions agree with TRBD2. The CDR3 consists of 17 residues. V was pared by 4 bases and J by 4 bases, with 13 bases of the junction left unmatched. Germline CDR1 reads SGHRS; CDR2 reads YFSETQ. The CDR3 region is CASSPGMGGGRTGELFF. The CDR3 bases are TGCGCCAGCAGCCCTGGGATGGGCGGGGGTCGCACCGGGGAGCTGTTTTTT.

Notes on this clone: Other DNA sequences in this specimen translate into the identical CDR3. This rearrangement joins TRBV4-1 to TRBJ1-4; D not resolved. The germline V and J ends were trimmed by 1 base and 3 bases, with 6 bases remaining between them. Germline V gene data show CDR1 as MGHRA and CDR2 as YSYEKL. There are 14 residues in the CDR3. CDR3 in DNA: TGCGCCAGCAGCCAAGGGGTAGCTAATGAAAAACTGTTTTTT. Translated, it gives CASSQGVANEKLFF.

CDR3 protein: CASSLGGGAGETQYF. CDR3 coding DNA: TGTGCCAGCAGCTTAGGAGGGGGCGCGGGTGAGACCCAGTACTTC. The gene calls are TRBV7-3 and TRBJ2-5; possible D gene TRBD1, 7 bases. The CDR3 has 15 amino acids. Germline-derived CDR1 and CDR2 are SGHTA and FQGTGA. V lost 2 bases to trimming and J lost 5 bases, with 15 bases between them.

V usage is TRBV28 and J usage is TRBJ1-5; maybe TRBD1 (5 bases). Trimming took 5 bases from V and 2 from J, leaving 10 bases between them. Germline V CDR1 and CDR2: MDHEN, SYDVKM. The CDR3 contains 14 residues. CDR3 sequence: CASSVLGGNQPQHF. CDR3 DNA sequence: TGTGCCAGCAGTGTCCTGGGGGGCAATCAGCCCCAGCATTTT.

V gene TRBV5-1 combines with J gene TRBJ2-5, with D perhaps matching TRBD2 (7 bases). V lost 1 base to trimming and J lost 4 bases, with 14 bases between them. Germline V gives CDR1 SGHRS, CDR2 YFSETQ. CDR3 size: 15 residues. CDR3 sequence (DNA): TGCGCCAGCAGCTTGCTAGGGGGGGGGCGAGAGACCCAGTACTTC. This translates into CASSLLGGGRETQYF.

This sequence joins TRBV5-1 and TRBJ2-7, with a possible D match to TRBD2 (6 bases). Germline CDR1 and CDR2: SGHRS and YFSETQ. This CDR3 has 15 amino acids. V was cut by 0 bases and J by 5 bases, with 15 bases left in between. The CDR3 spells CASSLVLAWTDEQYF. The CDR3 nucleotides read TGCGCCAGCAGCTTGGTGCTAGCGTGGACTGACGAGCAGTACTTC.

The genes are TRBV6-6 and TRBJ1-6, with D tentatively TRBD1 (6 bases). This CDR3 spans 15 amino acids. The V gene's germline CDR1 is MNHNY and CDR2 SVGAGI (reference sequence). Trimming took off 4 bases at V and 3 bases at J, with 10 bases between the two ends. Here the CDR3 reads CASSSSGVYNSPLHF. CDR3 nucleotide sequence: TGTGCCAGCAGTTCCTCAGGGGTCTATAATTCACCCCTCCACTTT.

The chain combines TRBV6-5 with TRBJ1-5; D remains ambiguous. Germline CDR1 is MNHEY and CDR2 is SVGAGI. The V gene lost 11 bases and the J gene lost 3 bases, with 14 bases spanning the gap. This CDR3 has 13 residues. As DNA, the CDR3 is TGTGCCGCAGCCCCCGGCTCCAATCAGCCCCAGCATTTT. Amino acid sequence: CAAAPGSNQPQHF.

The J gene is TRBJ2-7, the V gene TRBV28, with 8 bases identical to TRBD2. Germline loops: CDR1 MDHEN, CDR2 SYDVKM. This CDR3 has 14 amino acids. V gave up 7 bases and J gave up 12 bases; unmatched junction bases: 17. The CDR3 sequence is CASTKIPTSVVPYF. The CDR3 coding sequence is TGTGCCAGCACCAAAATCCCGACTAGCGTCGTACCGTACTTC.

The chain recombines TRBV10-3 with TRBJ2-1; TRBD2 agrees at 9 bases. V shed 6 bases, J shed 8 bases, and the junction held 2 bases outside the gene matches. The CDR3 contains 12 residues. Germline V gives CDR1 ENHRY, CDR2 SYGVKD. Here the CDR3 DNA reads TGTGCCATCAGGACTAGCGGCGATGAGCAGTTCTTC. Amino acid sequence: CAIRTSGDEQFF.

This chain connects TRBV2 to TRBJ1-3; D is unclear. Germline CDR1 SNHLY, CDR2 FYNNEI. With 4 bases removed from V and 2 bases from J, the gap between germline ends came to 6 bases. This CDR3 spans 13 amino acids. The DNA of the CDR3 is TGTGCCAGCAGTGCGAATCCTGGAAACACCATATATTTT. Translation gives CASSANPGNTIYF.

The gene calls are TRBV28 and TRBJ2-5; D remains ambiguous. The germline V and J ends were trimmed by 3 bases and 1 base, with 6 bases remaining between them. This CDR3 has 13 amino acids. Germline V gene lookup returns CDR1 MDHEN and CDR2 SYDVKM. The CDR3 nucleotides read TGTGCCAGCAGTTTGAACCTCCAAGAGACCCAGTACTTC. The encoded protein is CASSLNLQETQYF.

The rearrangement joins TRBV30 to TRBJ2-1; 10 nucleotides align to TRBD2. Trimming took 0 bases from V and 15 from J; bases not matched to a gene: 8. The CDR3 is 13 amino acids. Germline loops: CDR1 GTSNPN, CDR2 SVGIG (reference sequence). CDR3 sequence: CAWSVRASGSWFF. The CDR3 DNA is TGTGCCTGGAGTGTACGGGCTAGCGGGAGTTGGTTCTTC.

This sequence joins TRBV6-6 and TRBJ2-3; D may be TRBD1 (6 bases). The CDR3 is 14 amino acids. V was cut by 5 bases and J by 9 bases, with 18 bases left in between. Germline lookup yields CDR1 MNHNY and CDR2 SVGAGI (reference sequence). CDR3 DNA: TGTGCCAGCAGTCAACTGACAGGCGCCCCCACGCAGTATTTT. Translation gives CASSQLTGAPTQYF.

This rearrangement joins TRBV3-1 (or the pseudogene TRBV3-2) to TRBJ1-1; 7 bases fit TRBD1. V lost 4 bases, J lost 3 bases, and 2 bases stayed unmatched. CDR1 is LGHDT and CDR2 is YNNKEL in the germline V gene (reference sequence). The CDR3 has 13 amino acids. CDR3 coding DNA: TGTGCCAGCAGCCTTGGGACAGACACTGAAGCTTTCTTT. Residues: CASSLGTDTEAFF.

This clone was seen only a few times. The chain recombines TRBV12-3 or TRBV12-4 with TRBJ2-7, with D maybe TRBD2 (5 bases). This CDR3 contains 13 residues. The V end lost 6 bases, the J end lost 3 bases, and 12 bases lay between the germline ends. CDR3 DNA: TGTGCCAGCAGCCGGAGGATGGGCTACGAGCAGTACTTC. As protein: CASSRRMGYEQYF.

The chain employs TRBV5-6 and TRBJ1-1, with D unresolved. Germline CDR1 is SGHDT and CDR2 is YYEEEE. The CDR3 runs to 15 residues. The V gene lost 0 bases and the J gene lost 1 base, with 10 bases spanning the gap. CDR3 region: CASSLGRRRNTEAFF. DNA for the CDR3: TGTGCCAGCAGCTTGGGTCGGAGGAGGAACACTGAAGCTTTCTTT.

This chain links TRBV6-5 with TRBJ1-5, with D possibly being TRBD1 (6 bases). Germline V gene data show CDR1 as MNHEY and CDR2 as SVGAGI. The CDR3 is 15 residues long. V was trimmed by 8 bases and J by 0 bases, leaving 14 bases between them. This CDR3 is CASGPQGNSNQPQHF. In nucleotides, the CDR3 is TGTGCCAGCGGCCCTCAGGGGAATAGCAATCAGCCCCAGCATTTT.

J is TRBJ2-1 and V is TRBV7-9, with D perhaps TRBD2 (6 bases). V was shortened by 5 bases and J by 3 bases, with 14 bases between the two germline ends. This CDR3 has 15 residues. CDR1 is SEHNR and CDR2 is FQNEAQ in the germline V gene (reference sequence). CDR3 nucleotides: TGTGCCAGCAGCCCTCTCCCGGGAGACTACAATGAGCAGTTCTTC. This gives the protein CASSPLPGDYNEQFF.

The rearrangement uses TRBV3-1 (or the pseudogene TRBV3-2) and TRBJ1-2, with D unresolved. From germline, CDR1 is LGHDT and CDR2 YNNKEL (reference sequence). The CDR3 covers 16 residues. Trimming removed 0 bases from V and 0 bases from J, with 11 bases in between. CDR3 sequence reads: CASSQDFAAANYGYTF. CDR3 DNA: TGTGCCAGCAGCCAAGATTTTGCAGCAGCTAACTATGGCTACACCTTC.

The rearrangement uses TRBV16 and TRBJ1-2; D is undetermined. The CDR3 consists of 16 residues. Trimming cost V 5 bases and J 4 bases, with 20 bases left between them. Germline V gives CDR1 KGHSY, CDR2 FQNENV. The CDR3 spells CASSSETRILSYGYTF. CDR3 bases: TGTGCCAGCAGCTCAGAAACCAGGATATTATCCTATGGCTACACCTTC.